The source of this T cell receptor (beta chain) is a study of long-term antiretroviral therapy in people with HIV. This clone was observed a few times. Its specificity is unknown. Assay version v3.0 of immunoSEQ was used, and it was run at survey level. Data came from immunoSEQ multiplex PCR; TCRdb stores just in-frame clones and leaves some out. The data show 14,000 or so clones, more than 60% seen once. This CDR3 is 15 amino acids long. V lost 2 bases and J lost 5; bases outside the gene matches: 7. Germline values: CDR1 SGHVS, CDR2 FNYEAQ. Study results and caveats: Control repertoires displayed wider CDR3 length ranges than the HIV repertoires.

The source is a man in his forties or fifties with HIV. The input for sequencing was unsorted PBMCs, taken 1.3 years before starting antiretroviral therapy. The chain recombines TRBV7-6 with TRBJ2-3; 7 bases line up with TRBD1. The CDR3 is CASSLKGQLIDTQYF. In nucleotides, the CDR3 is TGTGCCAGCAGCTTAAAGGGACAGTTAATAGATACGCAGTATTTT.